This TCR beta chain was observed in a study of T cell repertoires in cytomegalovirus infection. MiXCR was run by TCRdb on the reads, yielding one entry per CDR3 protein. The data contain fewer than 900,000 distinct CDR3 sequences, almost 30% of them singletons. A few counts support this clonotype. The target antigen is unknown. The source is a human donor in good health (CMV status not recorded). Some clones in this sample may be carry-over from other donors' samples. The input for sequencing was cultured CD8+ T cells from PBMCs, taken from culture after CMV antigen stimulation.

The CDR3 sequence is CASSLDREGTTDTQYF. The CDR3 DNA sequence: TGCGCCAGCAGCTTGGACAGGGAAGGGACCACAGATACGCAGTATTTT. V and J are TRBV5-1 and TRBJ2-3; a possible D gene is TRBD1 (6 bases). This CDR3 is 16 amino acids long. The germline CDR1 and CDR2 sequences are SGHRS and YFSETQ. With 0 bases removed from V and 2 bases from J, the gap between germline ends came to 13 bases.